One and the same sample provided the 13 T cell receptor beta chains below, sequenced in a study of T-cell reconstitution after alpha-beta-depleted transplantation in children (dated by TCRdb to 2016 to 2017). The treatment or condition label here, explained by the study, means: allogeneic hematopoietic cell transplantation with graft depleted of TCRalphabeta T cells and CD19 B cells. The library was built by means of PCR. The run used an Illumina HiSeq 2500. To normalize quantification of the TCRbeta repertoire, the TCR libraries were built with molecular barcoding that relied on unique molecular identifiers. The public reads were quality trimmed at Q25 with fastp and then assembled into clones with MiXCR by TCRdb, keeping productive beta chains. Rows matching on CDR3 protein sequence are summarized as one entry with the most common DNA and genes. Present in this sample are under 850,000 distinct CDR3 sequences, 13% of which were seen just once. The ten largest clones capture 0.79% of the sample.

The sequences come from PBMCs, collected before TCRalphabeta/CD19-depleted stem cell transplant. The origin of the receptors is a girl aged 2 to 10 with congenital amegakaryocytic thrombocytopenia, due to receive a stem cell transplant.

This clonotype was recorded at least ten times. V and J are TRBV12-3 or TRBV12-4 and TRBJ2-7, with a weak D call TRBD2 (6 bases). V was trimmed by 5 bases and J by 6 bases, leaving 14 bases between them. The CDR3 sequence is 13 residues long. The CDR3 DNA reads as TGTGCCAGCAGTCCCCAGGGACTTGTCGAGCAGTACTTC. Protein product: CASSPQGLVEQYF.

This clonotype was detected ten times or more. The chain links TRBV18 to TRBJ2-1; 8 bases are shared with TRBD2. V gave up 3 bases and J gave up 0 bases; unmatched junction bases: 4. The CDR3 covers 16 residues. Germline assignment: CDR1 KGHSH and CDR2 LQKENI. The CDR3 DNA is TGTGCCAGCTCACCGGGTAGCGGGACCTCCTACAATGAGCAGTTCTTC. Encoded protein: CASSPGSGTSYNEQFF.

This chain links TRBV10-3 with TRBJ2-5, with 7 bases matching TRBD2. CDR3 length equals 15 residues. The V and J ends lost 0 bases and 5 bases, in that order; junction bases with no gene match: 6. Germline V gene data show CDR1 as ENHRY and CDR2 as SYGVKD. The CDR3 nucleotides are TGTGCCATCAGTGAGTCGGCGGGAGTCGCGGAGACCCAGTACTTC. Protein: CAISESAGVAETQYF.

This clonotype appeared many times. This chain links TRBV19 with TRBJ2-1; D remains unclear. V was pared by 5 bases and J by 3 bases, with 8 bases between. The length of the CDR3 is 13 residues. Germline loops: CDR1 LNHDA, CDR2 SQIVND (reference sequence). The CDR3 here is CASSETFYNEQFF. The CDR3 nucleotides read TGTGCCAGTAGTGAAACCTTCTACAATGAGCAGTTCTTC.

V and J are TRBV28 and TRBJ2-4; 7 bases fit TRBD1. Germline loops: CDR1 MDHEN, CDR2 SYDVKM. The CDR3 loop spans 15 amino acids. V lost 6 bases and J lost 6; bases outside the gene matches: 11. The CDR3 region is CASSPPGTERNIQYF. In nucleotides, the CDR3 is TGTGCCAGCAGCCCACCTGGGACAGAGAGAAACATTCAGTACTTC.

Details on this clonotype: This may be a read error: a much more frequent sequence differs by one nucleotide. The gene calls are TRBV29-1 and TRBJ2-7; 9 positions match TRBD2. Per germline, CDR1 SQVTM and CDR2 ANQGSEA. The CDR3 contains 13 residues. The CDR3 loop is CSVELAGTYDQYF. CDR3 bases: TGCAGCGTTGAACTAGCGGGGACCTACGATCAGTACTTC.

At least ten counts were recorded for this clonotype. The J gene is TRBJ2-1, the V gene TRBV29-1; no clear D. V was clipped by 4 bases and J by 0 bases, with 10 bases between them. Germline CDR1 is SQVTM and CDR2 is ANQGSEA. The CDR3 has 14 residues. The CDR3 DNA is TGCAGCGTTGTTGTATTTTCCTCCTACAATGAGCAGTTCTTC. It encodes CSVVVFSSYNEQFF.

This clonotype was found many times. The chain links TRBV5-1 to TRBJ2-1; a possible D gene is TRBD2 (5 bases). The CDR3 extends over 15 amino acids. V lost 3 bases and J lost 0, with 10 bases in between. Germline V CDR1 and CDR2: SGHRS, YFSETQ. Written as DNA, the CDR3 is TGCGCCAGCAGCTGGGCGGGCAACTCCTACAATGAGCAGTTCTTC. Its protein is CASSWAGNSYNEQFF.

This clonotype was counted at least ten times. J is TRBJ2-7 and V is TRBV3-1; 8 bases map to TRBD1. Germline V gene sequence: CDR1 LGHDT, CDR2 YNNKEL (reference sequence). The length of the CDR3 is 13 residues. V gave up 5 bases and J gave up 6 bases; unmatched junction bases: 6. In DNA form, the CDR3 reads TGTGCCAGCAGCGTGACAGGGGCAACCGAGCAGTACTTC. As protein: CASSVTGATEQYF.

This clonotype was detected many times. The chain couples TRBV14 to TRBJ2-4, with D perhaps TRBD1 (6 bases). This CDR3 is built from 15 residues. Trimming left V 4 bases short and J 0 bases short, with 10 bases between. Germline loops: CDR1 SGHDN, CDR2 FVKESK. CDR3 sequence (DNA): TGTGCCAGCAGCCGAGGACAGCTAGCCAAAAACATTCAGTACTTC. Its translation is CASSRGQLAKNIQYF.

This clonotype showed up many times. The chain employs TRBV5-1 and TRBJ2-1; TRBD2 matches at 11 bases. Looked up from germline, CDR1 is SGHRS and CDR2 is YFSETQ. Unmatched junction bases numbered 5, after V lost 0 bases and J lost 6 bases. This CDR3 has 16 amino acids. DNA of the CDR3: TGCGCCAGCAGCTTGGACGGACTAGCGGGTGGCAATGAGCAGTTCTTC. Translation: CASSLDGLAGGNEQFF.

The chain combines TRBV20-1 with TRBJ2-5, with 7 bases fitting TRBD1. The CDR3 contains 14 residues. Germline CDR1 reads DFQATT; CDR2 reads SNEGSKA (reference sequence). V trimming: 5 bases; J trimming: 0 bases; junction bases outside the gene matches: 6. Here the CDR3 DNA reads TGCAGTGCTGGGGCCGGGACAGACCAAGAGACCCAGTACTTC. Translating gives CSAGAGTDQETQYF.

This clonotype was found many times. The V call is TRBV20-1, the J call TRBJ2-1, with TRBD2 identical over 12 bases. The CDR3 totals 17 residues. CDR1 is DFQATT and CDR2 is SNEGSKA in the germline V gene (reference sequence). The junction had 5 bases not matched to a gene; V was cut back by 1 base and J by 1 base. The CDR3 region is CSARGLAGELSYNEQFF. In nucleotides, the CDR3 is TGCAGTGCTAGAGGACTAGCGGGAGAGTTGTCCTACAATGAGCAGTTCTTC.